This T cell receptor (beta chain) was observed in a study of human T cells and chemical hapten exposure. Whole-study results and caveats: High-frequency TCRs, those above 1 in 1000, stayed the same after DPC sensitization. A positive correlation with patch test score was shown by PT1 expanded TCR counts.

The V gene's germline CDR1 is KGHDR and CDR2 SFDVKD. CDR3 length equals 15 residues. With V trimmed by 6 bases and J by 1 base, 4 bases remained unmatched. Time point: pre-sensitization, week 0. Treatment defined: therapeutic diphenylcyclopropenone sensitization with weekly scalp DPC. TCRdb recomputed calls from the RACE reads with MiXCR, one row per CDR3 protein. The top ten hold 0.9% to 1.5% of the sample, which has more than 250,000 distinct CDR3 sequences, 7.7% seen once. To note about this clonotype: What it recognizes is unknown.

The chain couples TRBV24-1 to TRBJ2-2; TRBD1 agrees at 7 bases. The clonotype was recovered from a man aged 18 to 30 with alopecia areata. Some clones in this sample may be carry-over from other donors' samples. The sequences come from whole blood, collected in connection with sensitization to the hapten diphenylcyclopropenone (DPC). This CDR3 is CATSSRDRNTGELFF. CDR3 in DNA: TGTGCCACCAGTTCCCGGGACAGGAACACCGGGGAGCTGTTTTTT.